The rows below give T cell receptor beta chains drawn from one sample of a study of T-cell memory formation after mild COVID-19. TCRdb re-derived calls from the 5' RACE reads in MiXCR, one entry per CDR3 protein. Here the sample spans hundreds of thousands of distinct CDR3 sequences, 8% to 10% being singletons. The sample consisted of PBMCs or a T cell subset sorted from them (not recorded which). These receptor sequences come from a man aged 18 to 29 who had mild COVID-19 (a few samples of this study predate the infection). Cell type and time point are not known. Each CDR3 is given with its conserved first and last residue. A D gene is named only where the DNA matches it firmly. The size field is filled for only some rows; it gives once, few, many or a size class.

CDR3aa,CDR3nt,v_gene,len,d_gene,j_gene,abundance
CASSHRPEEQRYNEQFF,TGCGCCAGCAGCCACCGTCCGGAGGAGCAGAGATACAATGAGCAGTTCTTC,TRBV4-3,17,-,TRBJ2-1,many
CASSQEVYYEQYF,TGTGCCAGCAGCCAAGAGGTGTACTACGAGCAGTACTTC,TRBV3-1,13,-,TRBJ2-7,-
CASSENRGGYTF,TGTGCCAGCAGCGAGAACAGGGGTGGCTACACCTTC,TRBV7-2,12,TRBD1,TRBJ1-2,-
CASSLSTGSFFYNEQFF,TGCGCCAGCAGCTTGTCGACAGGGAGCTTCTTCTACAATGAGCAGTTCTTC,TRBV5-1,17,TRBD1,TRBJ2-1,-
CASSQVSERPSYSQYF,TGTGCCAGCAGCCAAGTTTCGGAACGTCCCTCCTACAGCCAGTACTTC,TRBV3-1,16,-,TRBJ2-7,few
CASSYRGQSPLHF,TGTGCCAGCAGTTACAGGGGGCAATCACCCCTCCACTTT,TRBV12-3/TRBV12-4,13,TRBD1,TRBJ1-6,few
CASSLAGRGGSDTQYF,TGCGCCAGCAGCTTGGCCGGTCGCGGGGGGTCAGATACGCAGTATTTT,TRBV5-1,16,TRBD2,TRBJ2-3,many
CASSSGTVGTEAFF,TGTGCCAGCAGCTCCGGGACAGTGGGCACTGAAGCTTTCTTT,TRBV7-6,14,TRBD1,TRBJ1-1,few
CASSAGVNTEAFF,TGTGCCAGCAGCGCTGGGGTGAACACTGAAGCTTTCTTT,TRBV7-2,13,-,TRBJ1-1,many
CASSFGGRNTEAFF,TGCGCCAGCAGCTTCGGAGGGCGGAACACTGAAGCTTTCTTT,TRBV5-1,14,-,TRBJ1-1,-